Below are 21 T cell receptor beta chains sequenced from a single sample in a study of cytomegalovirus exposure and HLA in healthy donors. The primer mix had 60 Vbeta and 13 Jbeta primers. The method was immunoSEQ multiplex PCR; TCRdb's version includes in-frame clones alone and lacks a portion of them. The sample includes 150,000 to 200,000 clones, about 88% of them seen just once. Sequenced input: PBMCs. The receptors were gathered from a girl less than two years old in good health and CMV-seronegative.

The genes are TRBV7-9 and TRBJ2-7, with D tentatively TRBD2 (5 bases). CDR1 and CDR2 from the germline V gene are SEHNR and FQNEAQ (reference sequence). V was trimmed by 0 bases and J by 12 bases, leaving 15 bases between them. The CDR3 runs to 13 residues. CDR3 amino acids: CASSLAPATSPYF. The CDR3, as DNA: TGTGCCAGCAGCTTAGCACCAGCTACTAGTCCGTACTTC.

Only a few counts were recorded for this clone. The chain links TRBV25-1 to TRBJ1-3; D remains ambiguous. In germline, CDR1 is MGHDK, CDR2 SYGVNS. The CDR3 is 15 residues long. Trimming left V 2 bases short and J 2 bases short, with 10 bases between. The CDR3 DNA is TGTGCCAGCAGTGAACCGACTCTAGCTGGAAACACCATATATTTT. Protein product: CASSEPTLAGNTIYF.

This rearrangement joins TRBV7-6 to TRBJ2-7; 7 bases match TRBD2. Losses at the gene ends were 1 base for V and 2 bases for J; bases not matched to a gene: 8. The CDR3 sequence is 16 residues long. CDR1 is SGHVS and CDR2 is FNYEAQ in the germline V gene. CDR3 amino acids: CASSLERAGGTYEQYF. The CDR3 DNA sequence: TGTGCCAGCAGCTTAGAACGCGCCGGGGGGACCTACGAGCAGTACTTC.

The CDR3 DNA follows: TGTGCCAGTAATCCAAACCCGACATCTGGAAACACCATATATTTT. Its protein product is CASNPNPTSGNTIYF. The V gene is TRBV19, the J gene TRBJ1-3; no clear D gene. V lost 7 bases to trimming and J lost 1 base, with 14 bases between them. Per germline, CDR1 LNHDA and CDR2 SQIVND (reference sequence). The CDR3 is 15 amino acids.

The chain uses TRBV18 and TRBJ2-7, with 10 nucleotides matching TRBD1. The CDR3 is 18 amino acids. The trim removed 3 bases at V and 2 bases at J, leaving 13 bases unmatched. Per germline, CDR1 KGHSH and CDR2 LQKENI. The DNA of the CDR3 is TGTGCCAGCTCACCTGGACAGGGGGTGTCTAGCCGTGCCTACGAGCAGTACTTC. Translation gives CASSPGQGVSSRAYEQYF.

The J gene is TRBJ1-3, the V gene TRBV6-1; 10 bases are a match to TRBD1. The germline V gene encodes CDR1 MNHNS and CDR2 SASEGT. J gave up 3 bases and V 10 bases, and 6 bases lay outside the gene matches. The CDR3 loop spans 14 amino acids. CDR3 DNA sequence: TGTGCCACCAAGACAGGGGGCCGTGGAAACACCATATATTTT. This codes for CATKTGGRGNTIYF.

The gene calls are TRBV15 and TRBJ2-1; 7 positions agree with TRBD2. J lost 4 bases, V lost 1 base, and 10 bases had no gene match. Germline V gene lookup returns CDR1 LNHNV and CDR2 YYDKDF (reference sequence). The CDR3 extends over 17 amino acids. The CDR3 sequence: CATSRVTGGSFYNEQFF. DNA for the CDR3: TGTGCCACCAGCAGAGTAACTGGCGGGAGTTTTTACAATGAGCAGTTCTTC.

The CDR3 loop is CASSLGERAGVTF. The CDR3 DNA follows: TGTGCCAGCAGCTTGGGGGAGAGGGCAGGGGTCACCTTC. The J gene is TRBJ1-2, the V gene TRBV7-9, with D tentatively TRBD1 (6 bases). Germline CDR1 SEHNR, CDR2 FQNEAQ (reference sequence). The CDR3 contains 13 residues. V dropped 3 bases and J dropped 13 bases, with 18 bases sitting between them.

CDR3 region: CASSVLGTSTADTQYF. The CDR3 bases are TGTGCCAGCAGCGTTCTCGGGACTAGCACCGCGGATACGCAGTATTTT. The gene calls are TRBV9 and TRBJ2-3; 9 positions match TRBD2. J lost 6 bases, V lost 2 bases, and 10 bases had no gene match. The germline V gene encodes CDR1 SGDLS and CDR2 YYNGEE. This CDR3 is 16 amino acids long.

The chain links TRBV19 to TRBJ1-5; 7 bases are a match to TRBD1. Per germline, CDR1 LNHDA and CDR2 SQIVND (reference sequence). J gave up 1 base and V 6 bases, and 0 bases lay outside the gene matches. The CDR3 is 13 amino acids. Here the CDR3 reads CASRGQSNQPQHF. In nucleotides, the CDR3 is TGTGCCAGTAGGGGACAGAGCAATCAGCCCCAGCATTTT.

The chain recombines TRBV6-1 with TRBJ1-5; the D gene is possibly TRBD1 (5 bases). The CDR3 sequence is 16 residues long. Germline V lookup: CDR1 MNHNS, CDR2 SASEGT. V was clipped by 3 bases and J by 4 bases, with 16 bases between them. The CDR3 nucleotides are TGTGCCAGCAGTGACGCGGTCCGAACAGGTAATCAGCCCCAGCATTTT. As protein: CASSDAVRTGNQPQHF.

The chain combines TRBV6-5 with TRBJ2-1, with D possibly TRBD2 on 6 matching bases. The CDR3 sequence is 14 residues long. The ends were cut back, 0 bases at V and 8 bases at J, with 11 bases in the middle. Per the germline V gene, CDR1 is MNHEY and CDR2 is SVGAGI. CDR3 coding DNA: TGTGCCAGCAGTTACTCGACGGGAGCCTATGAGCAGTTCTTC. This sequence encodes CASSYSTGAYEQFF.

This sequence joins TRBV9 and TRBJ2-1; 10 bases line up with TRBD2. Trimming removed 0 bases from V and 0 bases from J; junction bases left unmatched: 6. Germline CDR1 reads SGDLS; CDR2 reads YYNGEE. The CDR3 has 18 residues. CDR3 sequence (DNA): TGTGCCAGCAGCGTAGGAGGGACTAGCGCCGCCTCCTACAATGAGCAGTTCTTC. Protein: CASSVGGTSAASYNEQFF.

The chain joins TRBV18 to TRBJ1-1; tentative D call: TRBD1 (5 bases). The V end was cut by 7 bases, the J end by 0 bases, with 15 bases between. This CDR3 region has 15 residues. Germline CDR1 KGHSH, CDR2 LQKENI. The chain's CDR3 is CASFLRGGMNTEAFF. CDR3 in DNA: TGTGCCAGCTTTCTCCGGGGGGGGATGAACACTGAAGCTTTCTTT.

J is TRBJ1-1 and V is TRBV9, with D uncertain. CDR3 length equals 15 residues. Trimming left V 0 bases short and J 3 bases short, with 12 bases between. Germline lookup yields CDR1 SGDLS and CDR2 YYNGEE. The CDR3 here is CASSVVSKPDTEAFF. DNA for the CDR3: TGTGCCAGCAGCGTAGTATCCAAACCGGACACTGAAGCTTTCTTT.

The chain uses TRBV7-3 and TRBJ2-1, with D uncertain. CDR1 and CDR2 (germline): SGHTA, FQGTGA. V lost 2 bases and J 8 bases, leaving 16 bases between the germline ends. This CDR3 is 15 amino acids long. CDR3 in amino acids: CASSLGYRVNDEQFF. For the CDR3, the DNA is TGTGCCAGCAGCTTAGGGTATCGGGTCAATGATGAGCAGTTCTTC. Full variable domain (rest looked up from reference TRBV7-3 and TRBJ2-1): GAGVSQTPSNKVTEKGKYVELRCDPISGHTALYWYRQSLGQGPEFLIYFQGTGAADDSGLPNDRFFAVRPEGSVSTLKIQRTERGDSAVYLCASSLGYRVNDEQFFGPGTRLTVL.

The J gene is TRBJ1-4, the V gene TRBV6-6; a weak D match, TRBD1 (5 bases). This CDR3 contains 12 residues. The germline V gene encodes CDR1 MNHNY and CDR2 SVGAGI (reference sequence). V shed 0 bases and J shed 14 bases, with 10 bases lying between them. CDR3 residues: CASSYSSGGLFF. For the CDR3, the DNA is TGTGCCAGCAGTTACTCATCTGGGGGGCTGTTTTTT.

The chain combines TRBV7-3 with TRBJ2-3; TRBD1 matches at 9 bases. Losses at the gene ends were 4 bases for V and 2 bases for J; bases not matched to a gene: 4. The CDR3 contains 15 residues. Germline-derived CDR1 and CDR2 are SGHTA and FQGTGA. The CDR3 nucleotides are TGTGCCAGCAGCTCCACAGGGGGCCCCACAGATACGCAGTATTTT. Encoded protein: CASSSTGGPTDTQYF.

This clone appeared a single time. The J gene is TRBJ2-7, the V gene TRBV6-6; the match to TRBD1 covers 7 bases. The CDR3 is 12 residues long. The germline CDR1 and CDR2 sequences are MNHNY and SVGAGI (reference sequence). V gave up 6 bases and J gave up 9 bases; unmatched junction bases: 8. CDR3 residues: CASSGGQDRQYF. As DNA, the CDR3 is TGTGCCAGCAGCGGAGGACAGGACCGGCAGTACTTC.

J is TRBJ2-3 and V is TRBV6-5, with 7 bases fitting TRBD2. The CDR3 sequence is 15 residues long. With 0 bases clipped from V and 5 bases from J, the junction kept 5 bases outside the gene matches. Germline V gene data show CDR1 as MNHEY and CDR2 as SVGAGI. In nucleotides, the CDR3 is TGTGCCAGCAGTTACTCGGGGAGGGTGGGAGATACGCAGTATTTT. It translates to CASSYSGRVGDTQYF.

The genes are TRBV21-1 and TRBJ2-5; the D call of TRBD2 is as the table states it, not checked on the DNA. TRBV21-1 is flagged as a pseudogene. The CDR3 sequence is 20 residues long. CDR3 sequence (DNA): TGTGCCAGCAGCAAAAGAACCCTCCGACTAGCGGGAGACGATTGGGAGACCCAGTACTTC. Translation: CASSKRTLRLAGDDWETQYF.